A single sample gave rise to the 26 T cell receptor beta chains below, sequenced in a study of beta chain features in type 1 diabetes. Reverse transcribing all isolated RNA meant expressed TCRB transcripts were sequenced. The method was immunoSEQ multiplex PCR; TCRdb's version includes in-frame clones alone and lacks a portion of them. The sample has some 44,000 clones, around 50% seen once. Sequencing was carried out using stem cell memory CD4+ T cells from blood. The receptors here all came from a woman in her 30s in good health.

This sequence joins TRBV7-6 and TRBJ2-1; perhaps TRBD2 as D (7 bases). Per germline, CDR1 SGHVS and CDR2 FNYEAQ. Trimming pared 7 bases from V and 0 bases from J, leaving 16 bases between. The CDR3 is 16 amino acids. The CDR3 nucleotides read TGTGCCAGCACCCCGAGGGGGGGGAGCTCCTACAATGAGCAGTTCTTC. Protein: CASTPRGGSSYNEQFF.

The CDR3 spells CAWGSGYGYTF. CDR3 bases: TGTGCCTGGGGGTCAGGCTATGGCTACACCTTC. The V gene is TRBV30, the J gene TRBJ1-2; D is uncertain. This CDR3 has 11 amino acids. Germline lookup yields CDR1 GTSNPN and CDR2 SVGIG (reference sequence). V was pared by 5 bases and J by 4 bases, with 8 bases between.

A note on this clone: Distinct nucleotide sequences in the sample also encode this CDR3. The gene calls are TRBV4-3 and TRBJ2-6; 7 nucleotides align to TRBD2. With V trimmed by 1 base and J by 3 bases, 6 bases remained unmatched. The CDR3 length is 17 residues. Germline CDR1 LGHNA, CDR2 YSLEER. CDR3 DNA: TGCGCCAGCAGCCAAGTGATTGCGGGAGATGGGGCCAACGTCCTGACTTTC. Encoded protein: CASSQVIAGDGANVLTF.

The chain employs TRBV6-5 and TRBJ1-1; D call uncertain. Germline V gene data show CDR1 as MNHEY and CDR2 as SVGAGI. The V and J ends lost 2 bases and 8 bases respectively, with 15 bases between them. This CDR3 comprises 14 residues. CDR3 coding DNA: TGTGCCAGCAGTTACGGTTTGCTTGGCAGGGAAGCTTTCTTT. This sequence encodes CASSYGLLGREAFF.

V usage is TRBV7-3 and J usage is TRBJ2-1, with D perhaps matching TRBD2 (7 bases). V shed 5 bases and J shed 4 bases, with 21 bases lying between them. Germline CDR1 SGHTA, CDR2 FQGTGA. CDR3 length: 17 residues. As DNA, the CDR3 is TGTGCCAGCAGCCCTCTTGGGGGGGCTAGCGGATACAATGAGCAGTTCTTC. Its translation: CASSPLGGASGYNEQFF.

This chain connects TRBV4-2 to TRBJ2-1, with D hard to call. Trimming cost V 0 bases and J 4 bases, with 13 bases left between them. Germline V gene lookup returns CDR1 LGHNA and CDR2 YNFKEQ. The CDR3 runs to 16 residues. The CDR3 nucleotides are TGTGCCAGCAGCCAAGAAGCCACCTCTAGGTACAATGAGCAGTTCTTC. Protein product: CASSQEATSRYNEQFF.

The V call is TRBV7-9, the J call TRBJ2-1; D uncertain. V lost 1 base to trimming and J lost 4 bases, with 14 bases between them. This CDR3 is 16 amino acids long. Germline CDR1 and CDR2: SEHNR and FQNEAQ (reference sequence). CDR3 sequence: CASSLEIAGGYNEQFF. CDR3 coding DNA: TGTGCCAGCAGCTTAGAAATCGCCGGCGGATACAATGAGCAGTTCTTC.

This chain links TRBV6-6 with TRBJ2-1; TRBD2 aligns across 10 bases. The CDR3 extends over 15 amino acids. Unmatched junction bases numbered 7, after V lost 2 bases and J lost 9 bases. Looked up from germline, CDR1 is MNHNY and CDR2 is SVGAGI (reference sequence). Here the CDR3 reads CASSYPGLAALEQFF. CDR3 nucleotide sequence: TGTGCCAGCAGTTACCCTGGACTAGCGGCCCTTGAGCAGTTCTTC.

The chain employs TRBV15 and TRBJ1-1, with 9 bases identical to TRBD1. Per the germline V gene, CDR1 is LNHNV and CDR2 is YYDKDF (reference sequence). There are 14 residues in the CDR3. Trimming removed 3 bases from V and 5 bases from J; junction bases left unmatched: 4. The CDR3 region is CATSRDRGGTEAFF. The CDR3 DNA is TGTGCCACCAGCAGGGACAGGGGAGGAACTGAAGCTTTCTTT.

This clone was counted between two and nine times. V and J are TRBV7-9 and TRBJ1-3; 7 bases map to TRBD1. The V segment lost 6 bases and the J segment 4 bases; nucleotides outside the gene matches: 6. Germline CDR1 is SEHNR and CDR2 is FQNEAQ (reference sequence). CDR3 length equals 14 residues. The CDR3 DNA reads TGTGCCAGCAGACTAACAGGGGAAGGAAACACCATATATTTT. Translating gives CASRLTGEGNTIYF.

The chain employs TRBV7-9 and TRBJ2-3; TRBD2 aligns across 11 bases. The CDR3 is made up of 16 amino acids. Germline V gene lookup returns CDR1 SEHNR and CDR2 FQNEAQ (reference sequence). J lost 2 bases, V lost 5 bases, and 6 bases had no gene match. The CDR3, as DNA: TGTGCCAGCAGCCCGCCGGGACTAGCGGCCACAGATACGCAGTATTTT. This gives the protein CASSPPGLAATDTQYF.

The chain links TRBV5-1 to TRBJ2-5; TRBD1 matches 8 bases. This CDR3 comprises 15 residues. The germline V gene has CDR1 SGHRS and CDR2 YFSETQ. Trimming removed 2 bases from V and 5 bases from J; junction bases left unmatched: 8. The CDR3 region has the DNA TGCGCCAGCAGCTTCCCTGACAGGGGTAGGGAGACCCAGTACTTC. It is translated as CASSFPDRGRETQYF.

This clone was seen once. V gene TRBV21-1 combines with J gene TRBJ2-1; the table assigns TRBD1, which was not confirmed against the DNA. TRBV21-1 is a documented pseudogene. The CDR3 is 11 amino acids. CDR3 bases: TGTGCCAGGATACAGGGTTTTGAGCAGTTCTTC. Residues: CARIQGFEQFF.

The rearrangement joins TRBV28 to TRBJ1-1; D is unresolved. V was clipped by 8 bases and J by 1 base, with 5 bases between them. The CDR3 has 11 residues. CDR1 MDHEN and CDR2 SYDVKM come from the germline V gene. In DNA form, the CDR3 reads TGTGCCAGCCGAGAGAACACTGAAGCTTTCTTT. As protein: CASRENTEAFF.

The rearrangement links TRBV4-3 to TRBJ2-1; 13 bases map to TRBD2. The length of the CDR3 is 21 residues. In germline, CDR1 is LGHNA, CDR2 YSLEER. The V gene end was trimmed by 2 bases and the J gene end by 1 base; junction bases not matched to a gene: 14. The CDR3 nucleotides are TGCGCCAGCAGCCAACACCGAGGACTAGCGGGAGTTCGTCGATCCTACAATGAGCAGTTCTTC. It codes for CASSQHRGLAGVRRSYNEQFF.

The sample holds a few counts of this clone. The rearrangement joins TRBV11-2 to TRBJ2-3; 7 nucleotides line up with TRBD2. The CDR3 spans 15 residues. Per the germline V gene, CDR1 is SGHAT and CDR2 is FQNNGV. The V and J ends lost 3 bases and 0 bases, in that order; junction bases with no gene match: 3. DNA for the CDR3: TGTGCCAGCAGCTTTAATAGCGGGAGCACAGATACGCAGTATTTT. This gives the protein CASSFNSGSTDTQYF. Looking up the rest from reference TRBV11-2 and TRBJ2-3 gives the full variable domain: EAGVAQSPRYKIIEKRQSVAFWCNPISGHATLYWYQQILGQGPKLLIQFQNNGVVDDSQLPKDRFSAERLKGVDSTLKIQPAKLEDSAVYLCASSFNSGSTDTQYFGPGTRLTVL.

This clone was detected a few times. The V and J genes are TRBV7-9 and TRBJ1-1; D remains unclear. The CDR3 is made up of 13 amino acids. Trimming pared 2 bases from V and 3 bases from J, leaving 7 bases between. Germline V lookup: CDR1 SEHNR, CDR2 FQNEAQ (reference sequence). DNA for the CDR3: TGTGCCAGCAGCTTAACGGTAGACACTGAAGCTTTCTTT. It encodes CASSLTVDTEAFF.

The V gene is TRBV30, the J gene TRBJ1-5; 8 bases fit TRBD1. V dropped 3 bases and J dropped 0; count of bases not matched to a gene: 10. This CDR3 has 17 amino acids. Germline CDR1 GTSNPN, CDR2 SVGIG (reference sequence). CDR3 bases: TGTGCCTGGAGCGACGGGGACAGGCCTTATAGCAATCAGCCCCAGCATTTT. As protein: CAWSDGDRPYSNQPQHF.

The J gene is TRBJ2-2, the V gene TRBV6-1, with D hard to call. The CDR3 loop spans 15 amino acids. V lost 7 bases, J lost 0 bases, and 12 bases lay in between. Germline CDR1 and CDR2: MNHNS and SASEGT. This chain's CDR3 is CASKKVEANTGELFF. The CDR3 nucleotides are TGTGCCAGCAAGAAGGTAGAGGCGAACACCGGGGAGCTGTTTTTT.

The CDR3 sequence: CASSLSQGISGANVLTF. The CDR3 nucleotides read TGTGCCAGCAGTTTATCGCAGGGAATATCTGGGGCCAACGTCCTGACTTTC. The gene calls are TRBV28 and TRBJ2-6; perhaps TRBD1 as D (5 bases). V lost 1 base to trimming and J lost 1 base, with 11 bases between them. CDR1 and CDR2 (germline): MDHEN, SYDVKM. The CDR3 totals 17 residues.

The chain recombines TRBV29-1 with TRBJ2-3, with 8 bases fitting TRBD1. V dropped 1 base and J dropped 4; count of bases not matched to a gene: 4. Germline lookup yields CDR1 SQVTM and CDR2 ANQGSEA. The CDR3 spans 14 residues. In nucleotides, the CDR3 is TGCAGCGTTGAAGTGCAGGGGGCGGCAGATACGCAGTATTTT. Translating it yields CSVEVQGAADTQYF.

J is TRBJ2-2 and V is TRBV19; 11 nucleotides align to TRBD2. The CDR3 is made up of 16 amino acids. CDR1 and CDR2 from the germline V gene are LNHDA and SQIVND (reference sequence). Trimming cost V 1 base and J 3 bases; bases outside gene matches: 1. As DNA, the CDR3 is TGTGCCAGTAGTATAGTACTAGCGGGAGACACCGGGGAGCTGTTTTTT. Translating gives CASSIVLAGDTGELFF.

The chain joins TRBV7-3 to TRBJ1-4; 9 bases are shared with TRBD1. Germline values: CDR1 SGHTA, CDR2 FQGTGA. The CDR3 runs 15 residues. With 5 bases clipped from V and 4 bases from J, the junction kept 5 bases outside the gene matches. This chain's CDR3 is CASSQTGQGNEKLFF. The CDR3 coding sequence is TGTGCCAGCAGCCAAACGGGACAGGGTAATGAAAAACTGTTTTTT.

The rearrangement uses TRBV7-9 and TRBJ2-1; possibly TRBD2 for D (7 bases). This CDR3 is built from 16 residues. In germline, CDR1 is SEHNR, CDR2 FQNEAQ (reference sequence). V lost 7 bases to trimming and J lost 5 bases, with 21 bases between them. The DNA of the CDR3 is TGTGCCAGCATCCCATCCACCGCGGGGGCGAACAATGAGCAGTTCTTC. It specifies CASIPSTAGANNEQFF.

CDR3 amino acids: CASSYRPGEAFF. The CDR3 nucleotides are TGTGCCAGCAGTTACCGCCCCGGGGAAGCTTTCTTT. V is TRBV6-5 and J is TRBJ1-1; D is undetermined. This CDR3 is 12 amino acids long. V was clipped by 2 bases and J by 8 bases, with 9 bases between them. Germline V gene data show CDR1 as MNHEY and CDR2 as SVGAGI.

The rearrangement joins TRBV6-1 to TRBJ2-7; 10 bases match TRBD1. The CDR3 loop spans 15 amino acids. The junction had 7 bases not matched to a gene; V was cut back by 4 bases and J by 4 bases. Looked up from germline, CDR1 is MNHNS and CDR2 is SASEGT. Here the CDR3 reads CASSAVDRGAYEQYF. As DNA, the CDR3 is TGTGCCAGCAGTGCCGTGGACAGGGGGGCTTACGAGCAGTACTTC.